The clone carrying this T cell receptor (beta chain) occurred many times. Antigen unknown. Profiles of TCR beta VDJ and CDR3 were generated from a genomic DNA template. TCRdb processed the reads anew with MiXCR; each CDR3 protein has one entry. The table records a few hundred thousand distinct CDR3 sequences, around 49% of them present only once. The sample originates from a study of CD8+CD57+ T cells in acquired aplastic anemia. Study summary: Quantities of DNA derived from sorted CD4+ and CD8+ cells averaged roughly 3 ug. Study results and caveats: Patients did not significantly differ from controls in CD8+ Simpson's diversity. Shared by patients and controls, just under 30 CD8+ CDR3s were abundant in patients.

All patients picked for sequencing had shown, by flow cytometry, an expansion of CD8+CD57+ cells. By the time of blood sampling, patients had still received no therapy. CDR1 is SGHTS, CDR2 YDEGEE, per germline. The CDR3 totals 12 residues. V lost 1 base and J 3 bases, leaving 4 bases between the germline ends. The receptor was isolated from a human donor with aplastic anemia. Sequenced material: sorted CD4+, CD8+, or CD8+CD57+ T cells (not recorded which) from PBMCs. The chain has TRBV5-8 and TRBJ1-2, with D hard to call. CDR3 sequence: CASSLKDYGYTF. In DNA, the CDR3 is TGTGCCAGCAGCTTGAAAGACTATGGCTACACCTTC.